One sample yielded the 14 T cell receptor beta chains listed below, sequenced in a study of blood T cell repertoires in COVID-19. TCRdb keeps only in-frame clones here, not all; method: immunoSEQ multiplex PCR. The sample carries 100,000 to 150,000 clones, 75% to 90% recorded once. The sample taken for sequencing was peripheral blood. These TCRs come from a woman of 80 years or more with COVID-19, enrolled during active disease.

With regard to this clone: The same CDR3 also results from other DNA sequences found in this sample. The rearrangement uses TRBV28 and TRBJ2-2; D remains unclear. The length of the CDR3 is 15 residues. Trimming pared 4 bases from V and 13 bases from J, leaving 22 bases between. Germline-derived CDR1 and CDR2 are MDHEN and SYDVKM. The CDR3 DNA follows: TGTGCCAGCAGTTACGAACGTCCCCCACTCTCCACGCTGTTTTTT. It specifies CASSYERPPLSTLFF.

This clone was detected once. The V gene is TRBV5-6, the J gene TRBJ2-7; TRBD1 aligns across 10 bases. The trim removed 4 bases at V and 3 bases at J, leaving 7 bases unmatched. The CDR3 length is 15 residues. Germline V gene lookup returns CDR1 SGHDT and CDR2 YYEEEE. The CDR3 nucleotides read TGTGCCAGCAGCATCGACAGGGGGCGAGGCTACGAGCAGTACTTC. Amino acid sequence: CASSIDRGRGYEQYF.

This clone showed up just a few times. The chain combines TRBV4-1 with TRBJ2-3, with 10 positions matching TRBD2. CDR1 is MGHRA and CDR2 is YSYEKL in the germline V gene. The CDR3 runs 15 residues. V was clipped by 4 bases and J by 3 bases; unmatched bases: 4. The CDR3 loop is CASSLTSGTTDTQYF. Here the CDR3 DNA reads TGCGCCAGCAGCCTTACTAGCGGGACAACAGATACGCAGTATTTT.

This chain connects TRBV4-1 to TRBJ1-2, with 8 nucleotides matching TRBD1. Trimming at V came to 0 bases and at J to 4 bases, leaving 1 base not matched to a gene. This CDR3 region has 14 residues. Germline CDR1 reads MGHRA; CDR2 reads YSYEKL. The CDR3 sequence is CASSQDTGGYGYTF. The CDR3 DNA sequence: TGCGCCAGCAGCCAAGATACAGGGGGCTATGGCTACACCTTC.

The V gene is TRBV13, the J gene TRBJ2-1, with 14 bases identical to TRBD2. V lost 5 bases, J lost 4 bases, and 13 bases stayed unmatched. CDR1 PRHDT and CDR2 FYEKMQ come from the germline V gene (reference sequence). The CDR3 extends over 19 amino acids. The CDR3 nucleotides are TGTGCCAGCAGCCCCCGCAGGACTAGCGGGAGGTGGGGTTACAATGAGCAGTTCTTC. This gives the protein CASSPRRTSGRWGYNEQFF.

This chain uses TRBV20-1 with TRBJ2-7; D uncertain. Trimming cost V 3 bases and J 0 bases, with 12 bases left between them. This CDR3 has 14 residues. Per germline, CDR1 DFQATT and CDR2 SNEGSKA (reference sequence). The CDR3 sequence: CSASIPWSSYEQYF. CDR3 sequence (DNA): TGCAGTGCTAGTATCCCGTGGAGCTCCTACGAGCAGTACTTC.

The chain recombines TRBV7-2 with TRBJ2-3; D gene uncertain. This CDR3 is built from 13 residues. Germline CDR1 reads SGHTA; CDR2 reads FQGNSA. Between the trimmed V and J ends, which lost 3 bases and 3 bases, there was a span of 7 bases. CDR3 in DNA: TGTGCCAGCAGCTTCACGGGTACAGATACGCAGTATTTT. Protein: CASSFTGTDTQYF.

The V gene is TRBV28, the J gene TRBJ2-5, with 9 nucleotides matching TRBD2. The CDR3 consists of 14 residues. Germline assignment: CDR1 MDHEN and CDR2 SYDVKM. The V segment lost 3 bases and the J segment 4 bases; nucleotides outside the gene matches: 3. The CDR3 DNA sequence: TGTGCCAGCAGTTTGGGACTAGCTGGAGAGACCCAGTACTTC. This encodes CASSLGLAGETQYF.

The chain couples TRBV4-2 to TRBJ2-1; 9 bases are a match to TRBD2. The CDR3 contains 16 residues. Looked up from germline, CDR1 is LGHNA and CDR2 is YNFKEQ. J was trimmed by 6 bases and V by 2 bases; bases with no gene match: 8. The CDR3 sequence is CASSQLFSGSGNEQFF. The CDR3, as DNA: TGTGCCAGCAGCCAACTCTTTAGCGGGAGCGGCAATGAGCAGTTCTTC.

This clone appeared once. Other nucleotide sequences from this sample produce the same CDR3. The chain joins TRBV9 to TRBJ2-2; D gene unclear. This CDR3 spans 14 amino acids. V was clipped by 4 bases and J by 0 bases, with 7 bases between them. In germline, CDR1 is SGDLS, CDR2 YYNGEE. The CDR3 coding sequence is TGTGCCAGCAGCCCCCGTACGAACACCGGGGAGCTGTTTTTT. Its translation is CASSPRTNTGELFF.

The V call is TRBV19, the J call TRBJ2-2; D call uncertain. The CDR3 spans 13 residues. Trimming shortened V by 7 bases and J by 3 bases, and 9 bases separated the two germline ends. Germline CDR1 and CDR2: LNHDA and SQIVND (reference sequence). This chain's CDR3 is CASIRKDTGELFF. CDR3 bases: TGTGCCAGTATTAGAAAAGACACCGGGGAGCTGTTTTTT.

The J gene is TRBJ1-2, the V gene TRBV5-5; 10 nucleotides agree with TRBD1. The ends lost 4 bases at V and 8 bases at J; junction bases unmatched: 11. The germline CDR1 and CDR2 sequences are SGHKS and YYEKEE (reference sequence). The CDR3 is 15 residues long. The CDR3 DNA reads TGTGCCAGCAGCGTATCGGGACAGGGGACTAGAGGCTACACCTTC. This codes for CASSVSGQGTRGYTF.

The chain links TRBV6-5 to TRBJ1-2; 8 bases agree with TRBD1. The CDR3 covers 15 residues. With V trimmed by 10 bases and J by 6 bases, 16 bases remained unmatched. The germline V gene encodes CDR1 MNHEY and CDR2 SVGAGI. The CDR3 nucleotides are TGTGCCACCGGGAATGACCGGAGACAGGGGAATGGCTACACCTTC. The encoded protein is CATGNDRRQGNGYTF.

In DNA form, the CDR3 reads TGTGCCAGCAGCTTAGGGACAGGTGGACAAGAGACCCAGTACTTC. It is translated as CASSLGTGGQETQYF. The chain recombines TRBV7-8 with TRBJ2-5; 7 bases are a match to TRBD1. J was trimmed by 2 bases and V by 1 base; bases with no gene match: 4. CDR3 length: 15 amino acids. The germline gives CDR1 SGHVS, CDR2 FQNEAQ.